The 12 T cell receptor beta chains listed next were all sequenced from one sample in a study of blood T cell repertoires in COVID-19. The table came from immunoSEQ multiplex PCR; TCRdb's copy has only in-frame clones and leaves some out. The sample consists of about 120,000 clones, less than 85% of them appearing once. Sequenced input: peripheral blood. These receptors were obtained from a woman aged 80 or over with acute or convalescent COVID-19.

V is TRBV30 and J is TRBJ2-6, with 7 bases aligning to TRBD1. V lost 4 bases to trimming and J lost 2 bases; unmatched junction nucleotides: 2. CDR1 GTSNPN and CDR2 SVGIG come from the germline V gene (reference sequence). The CDR3 loop spans 14 amino acids. The CDR3 is CAWKRGPGANVLTF. CDR3 nucleotide sequence: TGTGCCTGGAAGAGGGGGCCTGGGGCCAACGTCCTGACTTTC.

V is TRBV7-8 and J is TRBJ2-7, with 8 positions matching TRBD1. CDR3 length: 14 amino acids. From germline, CDR1 is SGHVS and CDR2 FQNEAQ. With 3 bases clipped from V and 6 bases from J, the junction kept 7 bases outside the gene matches. The CDR3 sequence: CASSLRTGQTEQYF. The CDR3 DNA reads TGTGCCAGCAGCTTGAGGACAGGGCAGACCGAGCAGTACTTC.

The rearrangement links TRBV5-4 to TRBJ2-7; the match to TRBD1 covers 8 bases. J lost 6 bases, V lost 1 base, and 9 bases had no gene match. The CDR3 runs to 15 residues. Germline V CDR1 and CDR2: SGHNT, YYREEE (reference sequence). In DNA form, the CDR3 reads TGTGCCAGCAGCTTGTCCGTGACAGGGGCGATCGAGCAGTACTTC. Translation: CASSLSVTGAIEQYF. Filled out from reference TRBV5-4 and TRBJ2-7, the complete variable domain reads ETGVTQSPTHLIKTRGQQVTLRCSSQSGHNTVSWYQQALGQGPQFIFQYYREEENGRGNFPPRFSGLQFPNYSSELNVNALELDDSALYLCASSLSVTGAIEQYFGPGTRLTVT.

V is TRBV2 and J is TRBJ2-7; 9 nucleotides match TRBD2. CDR1 is SNHLY, CDR2 FYNNEI, per germline. This CDR3 spans 14 amino acids. V lost 4 bases and J lost 7; bases outside the gene matches: 8. This CDR3 reads CASSVSWRGGEQYF. The CDR3 DNA is TGTGCCAGCAGTGTCTCTTGGCGGGGGGGTGAGCAGTACTTC.

The rearrangement uses TRBV2 and TRBJ1-2; D may be TRBD1 (6 bases). CDR1 is SNHLY and CDR2 is FYNNEI in the germline V gene. CDR3 size: 12 residues. The ends were cut back, 6 bases at V and 8 bases at J, with 13 bases in the middle. The CDR3 protein is CASSPQGRGYTF. For the CDR3, the DNA is TGTGCCAGCAGCCCACAGGGAAGAGGCTACACCTTC. The full variable domain, rest sourced from reference TRBV2 and TRBJ1-2, is EPEVTQTPSHQVTQMGQEVILRCVPISNHLYFYWYRQILGQKVEFLVSFYNNEISEKSEIFDDQFSVERPDGSNFTLKIRSTKLEDSAMYFCASSPQGRGYTFGSGTRLTVV.

This chain links TRBV28 with TRBJ1-5; D might be TRBD1 (5 bases). Per the germline V gene, CDR1 is MDHEN and CDR2 is SYDVKM. With 8 bases removed from V and 4 bases from J, the gap between germline ends came to 18 bases. This CDR3 comprises 15 residues. As DNA, the CDR3 is TGTGCCAGCCGTATGAGAGGGACTTTTAATCAGCCCCAGCATTTT. Translation: CASRMRGTFNQPQHF.

J is TRBJ1-2 and V is TRBV6-2 or TRBV6-3; 7 bases are a match to TRBD1. Germline CDR1 reads MNHEY; CDR2 reads SVGEGT. V was clipped by 6 bases and J by 4 bases; unmatched bases: 8. The CDR3 covers 14 residues. As DNA, the CDR3 is TGTGCCAGCAGCGAACAGGGGTTCGGCTATGGCTACACCTTC. This sequence encodes CASSEQGFGYGYTF.

This chain links TRBV4-2 with TRBJ2-5; 14 bases are shared with TRBD2. The junction had 0 bases not matched to a gene; V was cut back by 3 bases and J by 3 bases. CDR1 is LGHNA, CDR2 YNFKEQ, per germline. The CDR3 is made up of 15 amino acids. The CDR3 DNA reads as TGTGCCAGCAGCCAGGGACTAGCGGGGGAAGAGACCCAGTACTTC. This encodes CASSQGLAGEETQYF.

The chain has TRBV19 and TRBJ2-1, with D possibly matching TRBD1 (6 bases). The V end lost 5 bases, the J end lost 6 bases, and 17 bases lay between the germline ends. The length of the CDR3 is 15 residues. Per germline, CDR1 LNHDA and CDR2 SQIVND (reference sequence). CDR3 coding DNA: TGTGCCAGTAGTTCCTTTCAGGGGCTATCCAATGAGCAGTTCTTC. Translated, it gives CASSSFQGLSNEQFF.

The chain carries TRBV12-3 or TRBV12-4 and TRBJ1-2; no clear D gene. The CDR3 loop spans 12 amino acids. Trimming stripped 3 bases from V and 3 bases from J, with 5 bases between. CDR3 bases: TGTGCCAGCAGTTTGAGTCACTATGGCTACACCTTC. Residues: CASSLSHYGYTF.

This clone was seen a few times. The genes are TRBV6-1 and TRBJ1-2; weak D call: TRBD1 (5 bases). Germline CDR1 and CDR2: MNHNS and SASEGT. This CDR3 is built from 15 residues. V lost 1 base, J lost 2 bases, and 11 bases lay in between. This CDR3 reads CASSEETGPNYGYTF. The CDR3 region has the DNA TGTGCCAGCAGTGAAGAAACAGGCCCCAACTATGGCTACACCTTC.

This clone turned up a few times. The chain uses TRBV7-6 and TRBJ2-5; 9 bases fit TRBD2. The CDR3 runs to 17 residues. In germline, CDR1 is SGHVS, CDR2 FNYEAQ. The ends lost 1 base at V and 1 base at J; junction bases unmatched: 7. This chain's CDR3 is CASSLGLAGLVQETQYF. The CDR3 DNA is TGTGCCAGCAGCTTAGGTCTAGCGGGGCTAGTCCAAGAGACCCAGTACTTC.